The 18 T cell receptor beta chains below were found in one sample sequenced in a study of T cells in Graves' hyperthyroidism and ophthalmopathy. Authors of the study amplified TCR beta CDR3 regions from RNA transcripts. When the TCR CDR3 underwent first-round RT-PCR, the HTBI primer set was used. TCRdb processed the multiplex PCR reads anew with MiXCR; each CDR3 protein has one entry. The table shows a few hundred thousand distinct CDR3 sequences, with approximately 14% occurring only once. The source material was blood. Receptor source: a woman in her thirties or forties with Graves' ophthalmopathy.

This clonotype was found many times. This sequence joins TRBV14 and TRBJ2-5, with 10 positions matching TRBD2. Germline loops: CDR1 SGHDN, CDR2 FVKESK. The CDR3 runs 15 residues. V was clipped by 2 bases and J by 4 bases; unmatched bases: 4. The CDR3 DNA follows: TGTGCCAGCAGCCAAACTAGCGGGACAGGAGAGACCCAGTACTTC. Protein: CASSQTSGTGETQYF.

This clonotype was recorded many times. The chain's CDR3 is CASSLQSGQPQHF. In nucleotides, the CDR3 is TGTGCCAGCAGCTTACAGAGTGGGCAGCCCCAGCATTTT. The rearrangement uses TRBV7-2 and TRBJ1-5; D unresolved. Trimming took 2 bases from V and 7 from J, leaving 9 bases between them. The CDR3 extends over 13 amino acids. Germline CDR1 and CDR2: SGHTA and FQGNSA.

The genes are TRBV4-1 and TRBJ2-5; the match to TRBD1 covers 7 bases. This CDR3 spans 16 amino acids. The trim removed 4 bases at V and 1 base at J, leaving 9 bases unmatched. The germline V gene encodes CDR1 MGHRA and CDR2 YSYEKL. Here the CDR3 reads CASSPIGQARQETQYF. As DNA, the CDR3 is TGCGCCAGCAGCCCCATTGGACAGGCCCGCCAAGAGACCCAGTACTTC.

This chain uses TRBV5-1 with TRBJ2-1, with a tentative D call TRBD2 (6 bases). V was cut by 2 bases and J by 3 bases, with 12 bases left in between. Germline CDR1 reads SGHRS; CDR2 reads YFSETQ. CDR3 length: 15 amino acids. CDR3 in DNA: TGCGCCAGCAGCTTAGGAGGGGTGTACTACAATGAGCAGTTCTTC. It codes for CASSLGGVYYNEQFF.

This clonotype has at least ten counts. The chain recombines TRBV6-1 with TRBJ1-2, with D perhaps TRBD1 (5 bases). V gave up 3 bases and J gave up 7 bases, with 9 bases separating them. The CDR3 is 12 amino acids. The germline gives CDR1 MNHNS, CDR2 SASEGT. CDR3 amino acids: CASSERGAGYTF. The CDR3, as DNA: TGTGCCAGCAGTGAGAGGGGTGCTGGCTACACCTTC.

V gene TRBV2 combines with J gene TRBJ1-4; 9 bases line up with TRBD1. The CDR3 spans 13 residues. Germline-derived CDR1 and CDR2 are SNHLY and FYNNEI. The junction had 4 bases not matched to a gene; V was cut back by 6 bases and J by 8 bases. The CDR3 region is CASRGDRGEKLFF. For the CDR3, the DNA is TGTGCCAGCAGGGGAGACAGGGGGGAAAAACTGTTTTTT.

This clonotype was counted many times. The chain has TRBV3-1 and TRBJ2-3; 11 positions match TRBD2. Trimming removed 6 bases from V and 4 bases from J; junction bases left unmatched: 6. This CDR3 spans 15 amino acids. Germline V gene data show CDR1 as LGHDT and CDR2 as YNNKEL (reference sequence). The CDR3 loop reads CASRSLAGGPDTQYF. CDR3 DNA: TGTGCCAGCAGATCCCTAGCGGGGGGACCAGATACGCAGTATTTT.

This chain connects TRBV20-1 to TRBJ1-2, with D uncertain. Trimming took 3 bases from V and 4 from J, leaving 12 bases between them. In germline, CDR1 is DFQATT, CDR2 SNEGSKA (reference sequence). This CDR3 spans 13 amino acids. The CDR3 DNA sequence: TGCAGTGCTAGGGCCGACTGGGGCTATGGCTACACCTTC. This sequence encodes CSARADWGYGYTF.

Only a few counts were recorded for this clonotype. V usage is TRBV2 and J usage is TRBJ1-5; D might be TRBD1 (6 bases). The V end lost 5 bases, the J end lost 2 bases, and 16 bases lay between the germline ends. Germline V gene sequence: CDR1 SNHLY, CDR2 FYNNEI. The CDR3 sequence is 16 residues long. The DNA of the CDR3 is TGTGCCAGCAGTAGGGGGGGGGACTTTCGCAATCAGCCCCAGCATTTT. Translation: CASSRGGDFRNQPQHF.

This clonotype was counted ten times or more. This chain connects TRBV10-3 to TRBJ2-1; D not certain. Germline-derived CDR1 and CDR2 are ENHRY and SYGVKD. The V and J ends lost 4 bases and 9 bases respectively, with 16 bases between them. The CDR3 runs to 14 residues. The CDR3 nucleotides are TGTGCCATCAGTGGAGGAGCAGGAGTCGGTGAGCAGTTCTTC. This sequence encodes CAISGGAGVGEQFF.

At least ten counts were recorded for this clonotype. This sequence joins TRBV2 and TRBJ2-5; D is unresolved. V lost 7 bases to trimming and J lost 2 bases, with 8 bases between them. Germline-derived CDR1 and CDR2 are SNHLY and FYNNEI. The CDR3 totals 12 residues. The CDR3 nucleotides read TGTGCCAGCATTCTGGGTCAAGAGACCCAGTACTTC. Its translation: CASILGQETQYF.

This clonotype occurred once. The chain recombines TRBV5-1 with TRBJ1-2; D uncertain. V dropped 5 bases and J dropped 3 bases, with 11 bases sitting between them. Germline V gene data show CDR1 as SGHRS and CDR2 as YFSETQ. This CDR3 comprises 13 residues. CDR3 coding DNA: TGCGCCAGCAGGGCCAGTGGGGACTATGGCTACACCTTC. It codes for CASRASGDYGYTF.

This clonotype came up many times. Written as DNA, the CDR3 is TGTGCCAGCAGCCCCCACTCCTTATTCTCGTACCAAGAGACCCAGTACTTC. This codes for CASSPHSLFSYQETQYF. This chain joins TRBV7-8 and TRBJ2-5; no definite D call. The CDR3 runs 17 residues. Germline V gene sequence: CDR1 SGHVS, CDR2 FQNEAQ. V was cut by 5 bases and J by 0 bases, with 19 bases left in between.

This clonotype has at least ten counts. The chain carries TRBV28 and TRBJ2-2; the D is unclear. Germline V gene lookup returns CDR1 MDHEN and CDR2 SYDVKM. V was trimmed by 4 bases and J by 8 bases, leaving 14 bases between them. CDR3 size: 14 residues. CDR3 in DNA: TGTGCCAGCAGTTCCACCGCCCTTTATGGGGAGCTGTTTTTT. Residues: CASSSTALYGELFF.

This clonotype was counted at least ten times. The chain links TRBV20-1 to TRBJ1-1; tentatively, D is TRBD1 (6 bases). V was cut by 0 bases and J by 1 base, with 12 bases left in between. CDR1 and CDR2 (germline): DFQATT, SNEGSKA (reference sequence). The CDR3 is made up of 15 amino acids. The DNA of the CDR3 is TGCAGTGCTAGAGAGGCAGGGGCGGGGAACACTGAAGCTTTCTTT. Encoded protein: CSAREAGAGNTEAFF.

The J gene is TRBJ2-7, the V gene TRBV20-1; 7 bases are shared with TRBD1. Germline-derived CDR1 and CDR2 are DFQATT and SNEGSKA (reference sequence). V shed 6 bases, J shed 2 bases, and the junction held 10 bases outside the gene matches. The length of the CDR3 is 14 residues. The CDR3: CSAEDRQGTYEQYF. The CDR3 region has the DNA TGCAGTGCCGAAGACAGACAGGGCACCTACGAGCAGTACTTC.

The sample holds a few counts of this clonotype. The CDR3 DNA is TGTGCCAGCATTCCCCAGTGGGGACAGGGTGATTCACCCCTCCACTTT. As protein: CASIPQWGQGDSPLHF. The chain joins TRBV7-3 to TRBJ1-6, with 9 positions matching TRBD1. The V gene end was trimmed by 7 bases and the J gene end by 8 bases; junction bases not matched to a gene: 12. The CDR3 spans 16 residues. Germline-derived CDR1 and CDR2 are SGHTA and FQGTGA.

The chain recombines TRBV5-4 with TRBJ1-6; D gene uncertain. V was trimmed by 1 base and J by 1 base, leaving 6 bases between them. The CDR3 is 15 residues long. Per the germline V gene, CDR1 is SGHNT and CDR2 is YYREEE (reference sequence). The CDR3 loop is CASSLSRSYNSPLHF. CDR3 sequence (DNA): TGTGCCAGCAGCTTGTCGAGGTCCTATAATTCACCCCTCCACTTT.